This T cell receptor beta chain was sequenced during a study of CD8 T cells in Susac syndrome. The study sequenced TCR beta in blood CD8+ and CD4+ T cells. In contrast to the negatively isolated CD8+ and CD4+ T cells, TEMRA cells were FACS-enriched. Trimming removed 4 bases from V and 1 base from J, with 10 bases in between. CDR1 and CDR2 from the germline V gene are SGHTA and FQGNSA. The CDR3 length is 15 residues. Random hexamers were used to reverse transcribe the RNA input (about 0.45 to 1 ug). TCR beta CDR3 was amplified by immunoSEQ covering 54 Vbeta and 13 Jbeta. Each CDR3 protein gets one entry after TCRdb re-called the immunoSEQ multiplex PCR reads with MiXCR. The sample yields about 190,000 distinct CDR3 sequences, 95% seen once.

The chain links TRBV7-2 to TRBJ2-2, with D hard to call. This clonotype was sampled from a human donor in good health. The material sequenced was CD4+ T cells from PBMCs. The CDR3 spells CASSSHLLNTGELFF. For the CDR3, the DNA is TGTGCCAGCAGCTCGCACCTACTGAACACCGGGGAGCTGTTTTTT.